Presented here are 2 T cell receptor beta chains from one specimen sequenced in a study of CD8+ T cells in alopecia areata. Once RNA had been extracted, it was reverse transcribed into cDNA to act as the sequencing template. Produced via immunoSEQ multiplex PCR; TCRdb's table is partial and in-frame only. The table lists 95,000 to 150,000 clones, over 55% of them singletons. Stated treatment: oral pan-JAK inhibitor, 5-10 mg twice daily. The material was CD4+ T cells sorted from blood, obtained at week 4, from a patient treated with tofacitinib. Receptor source: a human donor with alopecia areata.

This clone occurred a few times. The rearrangement joins TRBV29-1 to TRBJ2-7, with D hard to call. Trimming left V 1 base short and J 0 bases short, with 7 bases between. From germline, CDR1 is SQVTM and CDR2 ANQGSEA. The CDR3 loop spans 13 amino acids. CDR3 sequence: CSVEGRYSYEQYF. The CDR3 coding sequence is TGCAGCGTTGAAGGCAGATACTCCTACGAGCAGTACTTC.

The chain links TRBV7-2 to TRBJ2-7; 10 bases align to TRBD1. The CDR3 contains 14 residues. CDR1 SGHTA and CDR2 FQGNSA come from the germline V gene. Trimming took 5 bases from V and 1 from J; bases not matched to a gene: 2. The DNA of the CDR3 is TGTGCCAGCAGCCGGGACAGGGGTTCCTACGAGCAGTACTTC. It specifies CASSRDRGSYEQYF.